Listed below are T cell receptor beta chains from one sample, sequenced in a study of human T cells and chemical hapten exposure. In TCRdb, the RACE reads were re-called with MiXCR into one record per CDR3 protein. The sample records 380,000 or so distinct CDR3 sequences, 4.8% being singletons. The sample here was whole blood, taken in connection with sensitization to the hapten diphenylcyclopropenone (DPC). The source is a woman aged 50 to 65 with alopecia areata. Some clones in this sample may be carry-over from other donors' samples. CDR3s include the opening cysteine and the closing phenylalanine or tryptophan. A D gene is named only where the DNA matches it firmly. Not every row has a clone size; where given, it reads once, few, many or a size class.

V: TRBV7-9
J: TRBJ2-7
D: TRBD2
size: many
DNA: TGTGCCAGCAGTTTAGCGGGAGGGCCCTACGAGCAGTACTTC
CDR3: CASSLAGGPYEQYF

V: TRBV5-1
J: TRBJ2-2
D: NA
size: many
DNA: TGCGCCAGCAGCTCGGTCGGATCCACCGGGGAGCTGTTTTTT
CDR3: CASSSVGSTGELFF

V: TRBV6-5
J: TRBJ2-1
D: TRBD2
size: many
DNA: TGTGCCAGCACCTCGAGCGGGAGTTCCTACAATGAGCAGTTCTTC
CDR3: CASTSSGSSYNEQFF

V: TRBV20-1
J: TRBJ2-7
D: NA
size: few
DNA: TGCAGTGCTAGAGATATAACGGGGCTTTCCTACGAGCAGTACTTC
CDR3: CSARDITGLSYEQYF

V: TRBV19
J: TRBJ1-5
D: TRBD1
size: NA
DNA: TGTGCCAGTAGGGCAGGGGGCCTCCAGCCCCAGCATTTT
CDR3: CASRAGGLQPQHF

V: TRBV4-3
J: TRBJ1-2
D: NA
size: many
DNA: TGCGCCAGCAGCCCTGCCGCTGCTAACTATGGCTACACCTTC
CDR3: CASSPAAANYGYTF

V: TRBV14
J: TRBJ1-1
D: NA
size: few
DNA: TGTGCCAGCAGCCAAGCCGGTATGGGGTGGAGGTTGAACACTGAAGCTTTCTTT
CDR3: CASSQAGMGWRLNTEAFF

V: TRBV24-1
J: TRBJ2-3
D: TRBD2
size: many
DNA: TGTGCCACCAGCTCTCCTCGACTAGCGGGAGGCCTAAGCCGCACAGATACGCAGTATTTT
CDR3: CATSSPRLAGGLSRTDTQYF

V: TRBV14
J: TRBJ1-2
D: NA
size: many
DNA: TGTGCCAGCAGCCCCGCCCTGGCAGGGAACTATGGCTACACCTTC
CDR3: CASSPALAGNYGYTF

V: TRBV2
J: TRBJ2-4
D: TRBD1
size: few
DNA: TGTGCCAGCAGGTCGACAGGGGGCATGGGAAACATTCAGTACTTC
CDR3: CASRSTGGMGNIQYF

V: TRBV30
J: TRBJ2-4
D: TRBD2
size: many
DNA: TGTGCCTGGTCAGCCGGGACTAGCGGGAGGCACATTCAGTACTTC
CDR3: CAWSAGTSGRHIQYF

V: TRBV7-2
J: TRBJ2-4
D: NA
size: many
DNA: TGTGCCAGCAGCCTAGACAAAGCCAAAAACATTCAGTACTTC
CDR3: CASSLDKAKNIQYF

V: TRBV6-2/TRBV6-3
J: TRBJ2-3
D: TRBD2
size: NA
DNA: TGTGCCAGCAGATCCCCCGGACTAGCGGGTGGAGATACGCAGTATTTT
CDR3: CASRSPGLAGGDTQYF

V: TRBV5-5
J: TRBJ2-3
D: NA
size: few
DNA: TGTGCCAGCAGCTTGAAGCGGTTCACAGATACGCAGTATTTT
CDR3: CASSLKRFTDTQYF

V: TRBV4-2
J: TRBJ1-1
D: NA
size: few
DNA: TGTGCCAGCAGCCAAGAAGTGGGTTTAATGAACACTGAAGCTTTCTTT
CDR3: CASSQEVGLMNTEAFF

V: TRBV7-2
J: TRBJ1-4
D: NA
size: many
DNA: TGTGCCAGCAGCGGGCGACGGGGGGTTAATGAAAAACTGTTTTTT
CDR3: CASSGRRGVNEKLFF

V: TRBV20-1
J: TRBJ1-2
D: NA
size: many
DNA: TGCAGTGCTAGAGACAATATGGGCTATGGCTACACCTTC
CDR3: CSARDNMGYGYTF

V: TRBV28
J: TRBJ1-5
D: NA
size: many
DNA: TGTGCCAGCAGGCCAGGAGGGGGGGCCAATCAGCCCCAGCATTTT
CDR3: CASRPGGGANQPQHF

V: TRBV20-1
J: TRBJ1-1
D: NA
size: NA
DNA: TGCAGTGCTAGAGCACATCGCGGGGGCGCGCGGGAAGCTTTCTTT
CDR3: CSARAHRGGAREAFF

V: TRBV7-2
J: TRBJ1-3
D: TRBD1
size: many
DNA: TGTGCCAGCAGCCCGCAGGGGGTCACAGGAAACACCATATATTTT
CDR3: CASSPQGVTGNTIYF

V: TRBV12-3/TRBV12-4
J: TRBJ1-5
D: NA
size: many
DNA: TGTGCCAGCAGTTGGGGAGTGGGGGTTTCCCATCAGCCCCAGCATTTT
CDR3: CASSWGVGVSHQPQHF

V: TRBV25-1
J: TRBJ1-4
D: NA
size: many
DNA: TGTGCCAGCAGTGATAGGTGGTTCTTAGGTGAAAAACTGTTTTTT
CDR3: CASSDRWFLGEKLFF

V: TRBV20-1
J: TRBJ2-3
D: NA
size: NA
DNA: TGCAGTGCTAGCAAGGGTTTTACAGATACGCAGTATTTT
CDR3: CSASKGFTDTQYF

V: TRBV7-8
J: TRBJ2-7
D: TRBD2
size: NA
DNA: TGTGCCAGCAGCTTTTCGGGAGGGGCCCAAGTCTACGAGCAGTACTTC
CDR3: CASSFSGGAQVYEQYF

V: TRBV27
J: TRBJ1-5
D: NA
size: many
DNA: TGTGCCAGCAGTCTCCTCTCTCGGGGGGCGAAACAGCCCCAGCATTTT
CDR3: CASSLLSRGAKQPQHF

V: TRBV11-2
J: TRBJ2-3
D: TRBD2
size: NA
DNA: TGTGCCAGCAGCTTAATGATAGCGGGGGGTCGAACAGATACGCAGTATTTT
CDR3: CASSLMIAGGRTDTQYF

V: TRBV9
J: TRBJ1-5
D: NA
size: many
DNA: TGTGCCAGCAGCGTGGCAGGCGATAGCAATCAGCCCCAGCATTTT
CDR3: CASSVAGDSNQPQHF

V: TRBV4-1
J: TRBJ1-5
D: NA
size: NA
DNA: TGCGCCAGCAGCCTATCTCTCGGCCGAAATCAGCCCCAGCATTTT
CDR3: CASSLSLGRNQPQHF

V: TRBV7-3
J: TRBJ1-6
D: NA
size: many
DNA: TGTGCCAGCCCCGAACGGGCCGGAGATAATTCACCCCTCCACTTT
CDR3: CASPERAGDNSPLHF

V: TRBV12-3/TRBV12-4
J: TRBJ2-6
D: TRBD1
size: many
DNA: TGTGCCAGCAGTTCCGGGACAGTAACGTCTGGGGCCAACGTCCTGACTTTC
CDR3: CASSSGTVTSGANVLTF

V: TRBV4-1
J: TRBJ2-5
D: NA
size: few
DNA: TGCGCCAGCAGCCAGACTGATAGCGATCAAGAGACCCAGTACTTC
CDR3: CASSQTDSDQETQYF

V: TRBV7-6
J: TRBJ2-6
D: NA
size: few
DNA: TGTGCCAGCAGCTTATTTCAGGGAAGGGGAACTGGGGCCAACGTCCTGACTTTC
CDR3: CASSLFQGRGTGANVLTF

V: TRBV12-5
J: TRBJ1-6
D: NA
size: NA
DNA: TGTGCTAGTGGTGAGGGTTTCATTCATTCACCCCTCCACTTT
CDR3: CASGEGFIHSPLHF

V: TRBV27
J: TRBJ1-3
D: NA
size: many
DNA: TGTGCCAGCAGTTTAAGGGCGGGGACAAGTGGAAACACCATATATTTT
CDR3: CASSLRAGTSGNTIYF

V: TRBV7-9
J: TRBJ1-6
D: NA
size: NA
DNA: TGTGCCAGCAGCCCCCGGGCCCTTGATTCACCCCTCCACTTT
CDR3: CASSPRALDSPLHF

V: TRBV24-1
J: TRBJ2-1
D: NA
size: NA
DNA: TGTGCCACCAGTGACCCTTCTTCCGGCGACTCGAGTTTCTTC
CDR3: CATSDPSSGDSSFF

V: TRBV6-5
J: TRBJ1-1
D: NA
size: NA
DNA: TGTGCCAGCAGTTACGGTGGGGGTATTAACACTGAAGCTTTCTTT
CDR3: CASSYGGGINTEAFF

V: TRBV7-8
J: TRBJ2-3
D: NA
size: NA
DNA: TGTGCCAGCAGCTTAGTCGGTAGCGCAAGCACAGATACGCAGTATTTT
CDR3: CASSLVGSASTDTQYF

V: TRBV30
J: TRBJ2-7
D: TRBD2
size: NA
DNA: TGTGCCTGGAGTACTAGCGGCTACGAGCAGTACTTC
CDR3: CAWSTSGYEQYF

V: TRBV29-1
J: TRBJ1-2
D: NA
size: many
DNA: TGCAGCGTTGAAGAGCATAGGACATTCGTTAACTATGGCTACACCTTC
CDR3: CSVEEHRTFVNYGYTF

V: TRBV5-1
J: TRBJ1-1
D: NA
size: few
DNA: TGCGCCAGCACCTCATGGGGTCTGAACACTGAAGCTTTCTTT
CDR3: CASTSWGLNTEAFF

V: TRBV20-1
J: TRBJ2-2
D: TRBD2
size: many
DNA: TGCAGTGCTAGTTTGACTAGCTTTGCCGGGGAGCTGTTTTTT
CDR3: CSASLTSFAGELFF

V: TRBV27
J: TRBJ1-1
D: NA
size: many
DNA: TGTGCCAGCAGGCACGGGACACTGAAGAACACTGAAGCTTTCTTT
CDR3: CASRHGTLKNTEAFF

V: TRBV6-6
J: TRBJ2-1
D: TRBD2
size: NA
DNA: TGTGCCAGCAGTTATCGTCGGGGGGGCCTAATCGGTGAGCAGTTCTTC
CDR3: CASSYRRGGLIGEQFF

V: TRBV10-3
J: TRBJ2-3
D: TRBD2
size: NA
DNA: TGTGCCATCAGTTGGGCTAGCGGGCAGGCAGATACGCAGTATTTT
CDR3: CAISWASGQADTQYF

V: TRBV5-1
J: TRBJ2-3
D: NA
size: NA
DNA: TGCGCCAGCAGCCTGAGCCTTAAAGGGGATACGCAGTATTTT
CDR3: CASSLSLKGDTQYF

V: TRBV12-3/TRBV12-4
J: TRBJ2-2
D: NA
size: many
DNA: TGTGCCAGCAGTTTTGGAGGGGTGAACACCGGGGAGCTGTTTTTT
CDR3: CASSFGGVNTGELFF

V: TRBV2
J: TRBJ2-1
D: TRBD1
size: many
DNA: TGTGCCAGCAGTGAACCTAAACCTGGACAGGGGACCAATGAGCAGTTCTTC
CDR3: CASSEPKPGQGTNEQFF

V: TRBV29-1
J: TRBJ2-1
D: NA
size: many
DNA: TGCAGCGTTGAGCGGGATGAGCAGTTCTTC
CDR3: CSVERDEQFF

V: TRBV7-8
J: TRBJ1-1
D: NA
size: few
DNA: TGTGCCAGCAGCAACCCCGACACCATGAACACTGAAGCTTTCTTT
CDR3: CASSNPDTMNTEAFF

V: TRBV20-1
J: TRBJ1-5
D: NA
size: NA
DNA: TGCAGTGCTAGAGAGATAAGGGGTCAGCCCCAGCATTTT
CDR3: CSAREIRGQPQHF

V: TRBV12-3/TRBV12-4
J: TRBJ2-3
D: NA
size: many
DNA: TGTGCCAGCAGTCCCCCGGCTGGGGATACGCAGTATTTT
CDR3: CASSPPAGDTQYF

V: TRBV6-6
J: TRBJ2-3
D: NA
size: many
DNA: TGTGCCAGCAGTTACGCCGCCGGGGCAGATACGCAGTATTTT
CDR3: CASSYAAGADTQYF

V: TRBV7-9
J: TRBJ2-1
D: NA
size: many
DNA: TGTGCCAGCAGCTTCGGGCAGGGTCTCAATGAGCAGTTCTTC
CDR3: CASSFGQGLNEQFF

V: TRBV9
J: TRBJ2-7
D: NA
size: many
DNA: TGTGCCAGCAGCGGGGGGGAGAGCTCCTACGAGCAGTACTTC
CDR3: CASSGGESSYEQYF

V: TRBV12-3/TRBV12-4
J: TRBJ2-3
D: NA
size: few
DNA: TGTGCCAGCAGACGTAGTGATACGCAGTATTTT
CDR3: CASRRSDTQYF

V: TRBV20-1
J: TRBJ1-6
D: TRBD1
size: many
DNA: TGCAGTGCTAGAGAAAGGGACAGGAGCTCCTATAATTCACCCCTCCACTTT
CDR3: CSARERDRSSYNSPLHF

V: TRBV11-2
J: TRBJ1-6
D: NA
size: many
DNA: TGTGCCAGCAGCTGGGAATTCGGGGGGCCGAATTCACCCCTCCACTTT
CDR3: CASSWEFGGPNSPLHF